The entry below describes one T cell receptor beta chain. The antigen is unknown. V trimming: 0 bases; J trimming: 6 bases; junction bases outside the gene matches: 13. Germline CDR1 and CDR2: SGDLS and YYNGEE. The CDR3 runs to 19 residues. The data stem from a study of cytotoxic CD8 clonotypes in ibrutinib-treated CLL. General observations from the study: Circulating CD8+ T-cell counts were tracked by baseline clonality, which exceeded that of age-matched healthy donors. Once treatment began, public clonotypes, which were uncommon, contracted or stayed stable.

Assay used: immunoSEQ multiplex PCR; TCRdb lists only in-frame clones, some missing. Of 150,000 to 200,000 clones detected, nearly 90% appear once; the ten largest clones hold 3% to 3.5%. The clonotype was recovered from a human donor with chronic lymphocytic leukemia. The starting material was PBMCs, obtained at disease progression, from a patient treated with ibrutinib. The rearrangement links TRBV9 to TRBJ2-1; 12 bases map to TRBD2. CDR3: CASSVAGASGRVYGNEQFF. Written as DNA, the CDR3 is TGTGCCAGCAGCGTAGCGGGGGCTAGCGGGAGGGTTTATGGCAATGAGCAGTTCTTC. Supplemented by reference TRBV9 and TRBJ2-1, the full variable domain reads DSGVTQTPKHLITATGQRVTLRCSPRSGDLSVYWYQQSLDQGLQFLIQYYNGEERAKGNILERFSAQQFPDLHSELNLSSLELGDSALYFCASSVAGASGRVYGNEQFFGPGTRLTVL.